The TCR beta chain described here comes from a study of shared T cell receptors in the human thymus. Sequenced by immunoSEQ multiplex PCR; TCRdb stores in-frame clones only, minus some. The profile shows some 720,000 clones, 85% to 90% of them singletons. Trimming took off 4 bases at V and 4 bases at J, with 9 bases between the two ends. Germline V CDR1 and CDR2: SGHDT, YYEEEE. The CDR3 consists of 13 residues. A further study also used this sample, focusing on human thymus T cells. This second study notes: Resections were taken during corrective heart surgery, and the thymus tissue came from these. The related literature has documented a marked overlap of thymic repertoires among unrelated individuals.

The sequenced sample was thymocytes. The receptor was isolated from a boy younger than two with a congenital heart defect. The chain couples TRBV5-6 to TRBJ2-1; D possibly corresponds to TRBD2 (7 bases). CDR3 region: CASSGRGYNEQFF. CDR3 DNA: TGTGCCAGCAGCGGGAGGGGGTACAATGAGCAGTTCTTC.